The entry below describes one TCR beta chain. The sample is drawn from a study of blood T cells in healthy people across ages. The CDR3 has 14 residues. The germline gives CDR1 SGHTA, CDR2 FQGTGA. Together with a sample-barcoded 5' primer, a J-beta primer mix was included in a second PCR lasting about 7 to 11 cycles. MiXCR was run by TCRdb on the 5' RACE reads, yielding one entry per CDR3 protein. The repertoire consists of hundreds of thousands of distinct CDR3 sequences, with around 25% occurring once and the leading ten covering more than 8%. These data were also filed under a second study, of T cells of mothers and their children. That source notes: cDNA was made from all extracted RNA, 1.5 ug per 15 ul. Mothers gave over 8 million TCR beta CDR3 reads each, and children some 3 million each.

V gene TRBV7-3 combines with J gene TRBJ2-5; D may be TRBD2 (6 bases). The J call is in doubt because the DNA end fits TRBJ2-7 better. The receptor's source is a boy aged 5-17 years in good health. Sequenced material: blood. The DNA for the CDR3 is TGTGCCAGCAGCCAGACTAGTGCTGGCGACGAGCAGTACTTC. Translation: CASSQTSAGDEQYF.